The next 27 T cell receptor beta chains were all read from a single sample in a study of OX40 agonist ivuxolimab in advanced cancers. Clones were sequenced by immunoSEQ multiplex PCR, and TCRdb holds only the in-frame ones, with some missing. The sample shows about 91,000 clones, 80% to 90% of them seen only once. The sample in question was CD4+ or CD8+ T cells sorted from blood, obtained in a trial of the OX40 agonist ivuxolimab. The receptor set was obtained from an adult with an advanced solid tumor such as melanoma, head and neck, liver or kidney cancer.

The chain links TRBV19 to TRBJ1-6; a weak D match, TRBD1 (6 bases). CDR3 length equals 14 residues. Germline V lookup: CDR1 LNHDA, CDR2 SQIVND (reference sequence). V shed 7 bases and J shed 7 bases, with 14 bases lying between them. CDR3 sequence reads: CASTQQGYNSPLHF. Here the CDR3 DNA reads TGTGCCAGTACCCAACAGGGATACAATTCACCCCTCCACTTT. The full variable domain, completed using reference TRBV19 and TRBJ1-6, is DGGITQSPKYLFRKEGQNVTLSCEQNLNHDAMYWYRQDPGQGLRLIYYSQIVNDFQKGDIAEGYSVSREKKESFPLTVTSAQKNPTAFYLCASTQQGYNSPLHFGNGTRLTVT.

Written as DNA, the CDR3 is TGTGCCAGCAGCCTAACGGGCAGGGTTGAGGTAAAACTGTTTTTT. This translates into CASSLTGRVEVKLFF. The V gene is TRBV28, the J gene TRBJ1-4; weak D call: TRBD1 (5 bases). V lost 6 bases, J lost 10 bases, and 21 bases lay in between. Germline V gene data show CDR1 as MDHEN and CDR2 as SYDVKM. The CDR3 sequence is 15 residues long.

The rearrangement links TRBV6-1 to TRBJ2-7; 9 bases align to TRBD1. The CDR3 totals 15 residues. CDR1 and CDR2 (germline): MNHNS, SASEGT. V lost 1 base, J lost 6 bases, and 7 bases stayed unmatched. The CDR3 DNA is TGTGCCAGCAGTGAAGTACAGGGGGCGCGAGTCGAGCAGTACGTC. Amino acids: CASSEVQGARVEQYV.

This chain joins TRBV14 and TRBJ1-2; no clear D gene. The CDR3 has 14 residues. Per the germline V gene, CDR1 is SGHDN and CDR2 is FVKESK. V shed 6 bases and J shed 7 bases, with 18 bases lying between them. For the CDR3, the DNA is TGTGCCAGCAGTCGAACGGACGGCTTAGCTGGCTACACCTTC. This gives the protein CASSRTDGLAGYTF.

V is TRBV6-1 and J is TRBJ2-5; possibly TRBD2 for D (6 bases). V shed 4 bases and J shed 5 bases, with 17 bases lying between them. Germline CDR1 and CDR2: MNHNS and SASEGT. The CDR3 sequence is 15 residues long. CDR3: CASSVARGYEETQYF. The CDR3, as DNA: TGTGCCAGCAGTGTTGCCCGGGGGTACGAGGAGACCCAGTACTTC.

CDR3 DNA sequence: TGTGCCAGCGGGGACGGTAGCACAGATACGCAGTATTTT. This sequence encodes CASGDGSTDTQYF. This chain links TRBV11-2 with TRBJ2-3; D could derive from TRBD1 or TRBD2 (5 bases each). V was cut by 8 bases and J by 0 bases, with 9 bases left in between. CDR3 length equals 13 residues. The germline V gene encodes CDR1 SGHAT and CDR2 FQNNGV.

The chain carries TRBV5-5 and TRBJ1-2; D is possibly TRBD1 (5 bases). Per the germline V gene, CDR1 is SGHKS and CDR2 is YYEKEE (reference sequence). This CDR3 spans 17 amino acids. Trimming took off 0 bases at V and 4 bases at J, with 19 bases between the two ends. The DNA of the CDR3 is TGTGCCAGCAGCTTGGGGCTCCCGGGGCTGCTAGGCTATGGCTACACCTTC. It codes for CASSLGLPGLLGYGYTF.

The CDR3 sequence is CSIGPGGYEQYF. The DNA for the CDR3 is TGCAGCATTGGGCCAGGGGGCTACGAGCAGTACTTC. The chain recombines TRBV29-1 with TRBJ2-7, with 7 bases identical to TRBD1. The CDR3 runs 12 residues. Germline lookup yields CDR1 SQVTM and CDR2 ANQGSEA. With V trimmed by 8 bases and J by 3 bases, 7 bases remained unmatched.

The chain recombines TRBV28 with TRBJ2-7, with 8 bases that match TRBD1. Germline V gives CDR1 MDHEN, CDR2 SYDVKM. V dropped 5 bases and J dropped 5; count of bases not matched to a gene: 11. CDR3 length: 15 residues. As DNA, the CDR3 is TGTGCCAGCAGTCAGACAGGGGCCCCGAGGGACGAGCAGTACTTC. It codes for CASSQTGAPRDEQYF.

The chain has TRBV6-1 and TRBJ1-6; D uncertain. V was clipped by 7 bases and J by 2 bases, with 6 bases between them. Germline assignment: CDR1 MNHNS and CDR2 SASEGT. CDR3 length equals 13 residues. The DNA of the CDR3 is TGTGCCAGCATAGGAACCTATAATTCACCCCTCCACTTT. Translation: CASIGTYNSPLHF.

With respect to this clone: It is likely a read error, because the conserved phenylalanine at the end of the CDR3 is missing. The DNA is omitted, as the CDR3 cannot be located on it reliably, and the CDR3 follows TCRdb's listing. CDR3 protein: CASTNPKDTTIRA. V is TRBV4-3 and J is TRBJ1-6; TRBD1, the table's D call, was not compared with the DNA. The germline V gene has CDR1 LGHNA and CDR2 YSLEER. The CDR3 has 13 amino acids, counting both end residues.

This CDR3 reads CASSSRSTETQYF. The CDR3 region has the DNA TGTGCCAGCTCATCTCGGTCGACGGAGACCCAGTACTTC. V gene TRBV18 combines with J gene TRBJ2-5; no definite D call. CDR3 length equals 13 residues. The V gene's germline CDR1 is KGHSH and CDR2 LQKENI. Deletions cut 5 bases from V and 5 bases from J, with 12 bases between. The complete variable domain, with remaining parts taken from reference TRBV18 and TRBJ2-5, reads NAGVMQNPRHLVRRRGQEARLRCSPMKGHSHVYWYRQLPEEGLKFMVYLQKENIIDESGMPKERFSAEFPKEGPSILRIQQVVRGDSAAYFCASSSRSTETQYFGPGTRLLVL.

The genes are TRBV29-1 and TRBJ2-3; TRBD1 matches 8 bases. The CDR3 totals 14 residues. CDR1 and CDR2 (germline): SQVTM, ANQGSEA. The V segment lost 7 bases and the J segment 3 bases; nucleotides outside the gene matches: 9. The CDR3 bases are TGCAGCGCCGACCCACGACAGGGGACAGATACGCAGTATTTT. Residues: CSADPRQGTDTQYF.

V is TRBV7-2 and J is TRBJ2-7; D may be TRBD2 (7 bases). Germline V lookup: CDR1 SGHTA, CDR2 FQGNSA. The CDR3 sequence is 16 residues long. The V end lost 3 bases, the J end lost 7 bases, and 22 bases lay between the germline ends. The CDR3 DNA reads TGTGCCAGCAGCTTTTTAGCAAGGGGGGGCCCGGAGGAGCAGTACGTC. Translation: CASSFLARGGPEEQYV.

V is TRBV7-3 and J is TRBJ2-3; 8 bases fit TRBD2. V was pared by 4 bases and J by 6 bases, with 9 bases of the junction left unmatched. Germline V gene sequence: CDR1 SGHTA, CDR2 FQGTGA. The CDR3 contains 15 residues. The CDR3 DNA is TGTGCCAGCAGCTCTAACGGGGGGGCATACGATACGCAGTATTTT. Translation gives CASSSNGGAYDTQYF.

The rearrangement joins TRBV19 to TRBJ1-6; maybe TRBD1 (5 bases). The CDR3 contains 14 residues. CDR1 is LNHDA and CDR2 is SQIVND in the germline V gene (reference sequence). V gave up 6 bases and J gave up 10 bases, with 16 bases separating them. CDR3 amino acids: CASSDPGARSPLHF. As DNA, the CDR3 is TGTGCCAGTAGCGATCCCGGGGCGCGGTCACCCCTCCACTTT.

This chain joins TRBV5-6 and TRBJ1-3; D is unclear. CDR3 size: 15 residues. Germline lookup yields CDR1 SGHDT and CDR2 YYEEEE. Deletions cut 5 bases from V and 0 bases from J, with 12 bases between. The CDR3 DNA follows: TGTGCCAGCAGTACTATCTCCAGCTCTGGAAACACCATATATTTT. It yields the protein CASSTISSSGNTIYF.

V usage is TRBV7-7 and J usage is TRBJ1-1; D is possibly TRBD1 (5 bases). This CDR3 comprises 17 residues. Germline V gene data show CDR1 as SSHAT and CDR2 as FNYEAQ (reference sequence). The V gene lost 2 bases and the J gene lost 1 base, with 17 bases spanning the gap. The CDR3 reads CASSLLGAGNGNTEAFF. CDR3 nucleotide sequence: TGTGCCAGCAGCTTATTAGGGGCAGGGAATGGGAACACTGAAGCTTTCTTT.

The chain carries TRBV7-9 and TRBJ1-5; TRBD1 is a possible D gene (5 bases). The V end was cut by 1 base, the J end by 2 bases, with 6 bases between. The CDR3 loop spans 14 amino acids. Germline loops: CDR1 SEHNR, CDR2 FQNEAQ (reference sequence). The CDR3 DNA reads TGTGCCAGCAGCTTAGGAGGGGGCAATCAGCCCCAGCATTTT. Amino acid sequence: CASSLGGGNQPQHF.

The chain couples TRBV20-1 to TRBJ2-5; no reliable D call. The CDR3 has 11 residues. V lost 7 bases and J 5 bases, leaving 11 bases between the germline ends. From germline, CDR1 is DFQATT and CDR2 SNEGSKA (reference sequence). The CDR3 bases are TGCAGTGTGGACGTCGGGGAGACCCAGTACTTC. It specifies CSVDVGETQYF.

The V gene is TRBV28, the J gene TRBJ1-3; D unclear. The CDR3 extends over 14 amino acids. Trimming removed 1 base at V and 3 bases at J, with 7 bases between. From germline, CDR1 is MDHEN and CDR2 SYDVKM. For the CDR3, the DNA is TGTGCCAGCAGTTTATCGGTCTATGGAAACACCATATATTTT. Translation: CASSLSVYGNTIYF.

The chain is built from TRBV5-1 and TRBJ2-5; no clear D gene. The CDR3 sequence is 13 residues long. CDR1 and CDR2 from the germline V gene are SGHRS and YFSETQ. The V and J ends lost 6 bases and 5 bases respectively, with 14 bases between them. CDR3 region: CASTRALTETQYF. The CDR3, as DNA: TGCGCCAGCACCCGCGCCCTTACTGAGACCCAGTACTTC.

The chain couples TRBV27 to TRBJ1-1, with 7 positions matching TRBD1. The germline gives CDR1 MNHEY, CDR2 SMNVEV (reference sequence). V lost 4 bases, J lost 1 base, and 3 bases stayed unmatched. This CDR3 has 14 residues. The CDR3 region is CASSSRQGNTEAFF. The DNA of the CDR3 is TGTGCCAGCAGTTCCAGACAGGGGAACACTGAAGCTTTCTTT.

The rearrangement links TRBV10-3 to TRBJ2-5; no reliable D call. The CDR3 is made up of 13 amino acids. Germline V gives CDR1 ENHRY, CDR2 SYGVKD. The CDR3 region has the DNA TGTGCTTCCTCATCCGGCCGCCAAGAGACCCAGTACTTC. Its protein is CASSSGRQETQYF.

CDR3 in amino acids: CASSLTGNEKLFF. CDR3 DNA: TGTGCCAGCAGCTTAACCGGGAATGAAAAACTGTTTTTT. This rearrangement joins TRBV7-2 to TRBJ1-4; D not certain. In germline, CDR1 is SGHTA, CDR2 FQGNSA. The CDR3 runs 13 residues. V was clipped by 2 bases and J by 5 bases, with 6 bases between them.

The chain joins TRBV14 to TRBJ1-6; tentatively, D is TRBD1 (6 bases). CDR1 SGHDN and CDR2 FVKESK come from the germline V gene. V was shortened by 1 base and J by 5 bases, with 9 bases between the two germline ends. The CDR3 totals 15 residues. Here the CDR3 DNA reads TGTGCCAGCAGCCAAGCCACAGGGAATAATTCACCCCTCCACTTT. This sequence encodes CASSQATGNNSPLHF.

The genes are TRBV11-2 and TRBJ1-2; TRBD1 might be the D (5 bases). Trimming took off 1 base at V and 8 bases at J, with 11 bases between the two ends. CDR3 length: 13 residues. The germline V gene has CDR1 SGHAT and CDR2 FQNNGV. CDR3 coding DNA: TGTGCCAGCAGCTTAGCGCAGGGATTCGGCTACACCTTC. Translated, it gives CASSLAQGFGYTF.